One T cell receptor beta chain is described in this entry. Its antigen is not known. The source of the sample is a study of cytomegalovirus exposure and HLA in healthy donors. Study overall: Earlier findings included roughly 120 million unique TCR beta sequences obtained from around 180 million T cells. Findings of the study overall: A classifier reportedly called cytomegalovirus status with high sensitivity and specificity. Per a later analysis, HLA-associated TCR beta chains showed more clonal expansion than other, equally common TCR beta chains.

PCR involved 60 Vbeta and 13 Jbeta primers. In the study's own analysis: A follow-up analysis tallied tens of millions of unique TCR beta chains, 9 million to 11 million shared. Clones were read by immunoSEQ multiplex PCR, and TCRdb kept only the in-frame ones, dropping some. For V, J and clone size, that table is used; D and trimming come from the DNA. The sample lists 95,000 to 130,000 clones; 79% were seen once. The germline gives CDR1 SGHTA, CDR2 FQGTGA. V lost 0 bases and J 9 bases, leaving 6 bases between the germline ends. The CDR3 runs 12 residues. The chain joins TRBV7-3 to TRBJ2-1; a weak D match, TRBD2 (5 bases). Sequencing was performed on PBMCs. The sequence was collected from a man aged 25 to 40 in good health and CMV-seropositive. CDR3 residues: CASSLTGSEQFF. For the CDR3, the DNA is TGTGCCAGCAGCTTAACTGGGAGTGAGCAGTTCTTC.